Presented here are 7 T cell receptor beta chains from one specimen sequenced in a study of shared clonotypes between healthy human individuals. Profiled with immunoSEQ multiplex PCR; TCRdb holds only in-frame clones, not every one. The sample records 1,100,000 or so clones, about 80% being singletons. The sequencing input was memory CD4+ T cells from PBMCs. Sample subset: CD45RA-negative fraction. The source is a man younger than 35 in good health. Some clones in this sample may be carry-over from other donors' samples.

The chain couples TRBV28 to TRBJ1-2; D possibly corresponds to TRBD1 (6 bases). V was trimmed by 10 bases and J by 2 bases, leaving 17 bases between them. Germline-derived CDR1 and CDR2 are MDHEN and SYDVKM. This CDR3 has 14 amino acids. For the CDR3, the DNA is TGTGCCACTACAACGGAACAGGGCAACTATGGCTACACCTTC. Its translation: CATTTEQGNYGYTF.

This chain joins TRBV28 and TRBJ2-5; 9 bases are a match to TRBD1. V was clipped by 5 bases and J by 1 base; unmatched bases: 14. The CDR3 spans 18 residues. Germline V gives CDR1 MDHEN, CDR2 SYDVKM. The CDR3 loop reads CASSLGGWGQGLQETQYF. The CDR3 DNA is TGTGCCAGCAGTCTTGGGGGGTGGGGACAGGGCCTCCAAGAGACCCAGTACTTC. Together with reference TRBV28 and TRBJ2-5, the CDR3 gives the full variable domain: DVKVTQSSRYLVKRTGEKVFLECVQDMDHENMFWYRQDPGLGLRLIYFSYDVKMKEKGDIPEGYSVSREKKERFSLILESASTNQTSMYLCASSLGGWGQGLQETQYFGPGTRLLVL.

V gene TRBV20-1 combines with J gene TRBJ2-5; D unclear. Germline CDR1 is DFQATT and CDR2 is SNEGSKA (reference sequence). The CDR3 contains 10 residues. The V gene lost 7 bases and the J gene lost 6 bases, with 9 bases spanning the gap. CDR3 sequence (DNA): TGCAGTGTAGACCCGAAGACCCAGTACTTC. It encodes CSVDPKTQYF.

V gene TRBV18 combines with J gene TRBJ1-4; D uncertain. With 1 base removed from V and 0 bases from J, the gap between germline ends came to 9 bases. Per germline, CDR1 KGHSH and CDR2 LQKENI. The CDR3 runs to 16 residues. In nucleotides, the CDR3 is TGTGCCAGCTCACCACGAGGGAGTGCAACTAATGAAAAACTGTTTTTT. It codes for CASSPRGSATNEKLFF.

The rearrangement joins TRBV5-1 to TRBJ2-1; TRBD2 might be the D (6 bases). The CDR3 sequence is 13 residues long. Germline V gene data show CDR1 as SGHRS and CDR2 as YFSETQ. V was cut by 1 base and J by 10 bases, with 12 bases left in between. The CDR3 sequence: CASSLTGAPEQFF. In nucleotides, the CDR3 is TGCGCCAGCAGCTTGACGGGAGCTCCGGAGCAGTTCTTC.

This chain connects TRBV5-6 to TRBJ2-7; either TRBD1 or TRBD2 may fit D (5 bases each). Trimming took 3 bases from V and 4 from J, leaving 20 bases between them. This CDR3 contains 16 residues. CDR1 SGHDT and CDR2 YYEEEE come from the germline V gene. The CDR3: CASSYGGPQGIYEQYF. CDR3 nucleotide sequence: TGTGCCAGCAGCTATGGAGGTCCTCAGGGTATATACGAGCAGTACTTC. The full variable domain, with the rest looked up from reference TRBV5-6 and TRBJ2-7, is DAGVTQSPTHLIKTRGQQVTLRCSPKSGHDTVSWYQQALGQGPQFIFQYYEEEERQRGNFPDRFSGHQFPNYSSELNVNALLLGDSALYLCASSYGGPQGIYEQYFGPGTRLTVT.

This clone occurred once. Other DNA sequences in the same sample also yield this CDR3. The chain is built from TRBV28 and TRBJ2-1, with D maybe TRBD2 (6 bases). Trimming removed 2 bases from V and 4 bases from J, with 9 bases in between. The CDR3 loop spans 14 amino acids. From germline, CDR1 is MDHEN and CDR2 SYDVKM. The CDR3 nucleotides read TGTGCCAGCAGTTTAATCGGGAGTTACAATGAGCAGTTCTTC. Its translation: CASSLIGSYNEQFF. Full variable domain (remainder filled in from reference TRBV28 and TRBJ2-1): DVKVTQSSRYLVKRTGEKVFLECVQDMDHENMFWYRQDPGLGLRLIYFSYDVKMKEKGDIPEGYSVSREKKERFSLILESASTNQTSMYLCASSLIGSYNEQFFGPGTRLTVL.